The clone carrying this T cell receptor beta chain was counted between two and nine times. The sample providers were healthy Caucasian people from Russia, aged about 6 to 90. The data are from a study of blood T cells in healthy people across ages. A second PCR, run for 7 to 11 cycles, used a sample-barcoded 5' primer plus a J-beta primer mix. TCRdb recomputed calls from the 5' RACE reads with MiXCR, one row per CDR3 protein. The data contain 650,000 to 700,000 distinct CDR3 sequences, more than 45% of them seen just once; the ten biggest clones take up less than 15%. The sequenced material came from blood. The receptor was derived from an elderly woman in good health.

The CDR3 DNA reads TGTGCCAGTAGCCCATCCGCTCAGCACCGGGACCTCGAGCAGTACTTC. This sequence encodes CASSPSAQHRDLEQYF. This chain uses TRBV11-1 with TRBJ2-7; D tentatively reads TRBD1 or TRBD2 (5 bases each). V shed 9 bases and J shed 6 bases, with 27 bases lying between them. This CDR3 has 16 residues. The germline V gene encodes CDR1 SGHAT and CDR2 FQDESV (reference sequence).